The entry below gives a single T cell receptor beta chain sequence along with its context. The antigen is unknown. The sample comes from a study of CD4+ T cells in melanoma. General study results and limits: Diverse differentiation states were reported for melanoma neoantigen-specific CD4+ T cells. A reported correlation linked neoantigen-specific CD4+ T cells to CD8+, macrophage and B cell function.

V gave up 0 bases and J gave up 1 base, with 12 bases separating them. Germline V gene lookup returns CDR1 GTSNPN and CDR2 SVGIG (reference sequence). CDR3 length: 15 residues. Clones were read by immunoSEQ multiplex PCR, and TCRdb kept only the in-frame ones, dropping some. The table lists more than 110,000 clones, over 90% of them singletons, with 1.5% in the top ten. The chain joins TRBV30 to TRBJ2-5; unclear D gene. This receptor was taken from a human donor with melanoma. The CDR3 coding sequence is TGTGCCTGGAGTGTGGCGACTCGGGCCCAAGAGACCCAGTACTTC. Translated, it gives CAWSVATRAQETQYF. Complete variable domain (other parts from reference TRBV30 and TRBJ2-5): SQTIHQWPATLVQPVGSPLSLECTVEGTSNPNLYWYRQAAGRGLQLLFYSVGIGQISSEVPQNLSASRPQDRQFILSSKKLLLSDSGFYLCAWSVATRAQETQYFGPGTRLLVL.